Below, one TCR beta chain is given with its context. The antigen is undetermined. The data are from a study of cytomegalovirus exposure and HLA in healthy donors. Study details: A data release that came early held 80 million to 95 million unique TCRs from HLA-typed donors. General observations from the study: A list of 150 or so TCR beta chains associated with cytomegalovirus was given. Across donors, most TCRs were seen rarely, yet some public ones were widespread.

The PCR used 60 Vbeta and 13 Jbeta primers. TCRdb's table, derived via immunoSEQ multiplex PCR, lists solely in-frame clones and lacks some. Among 150,000 or so clones listed, approximately 83% were seen once. There are 14 residues in the CDR3. Germline values: CDR1 KGHSH, CDR2 LQKENI. The V and J ends lost 5 bases and 2 bases respectively, with 11 bases between them. The sample taken for sequencing was PBMCs. This receptor was obtained from a man younger than 30 in good health and CMV-seropositive. The chain joins TRBV18 to TRBJ2-3; D unresolved. In DNA form, the CDR3 reads TGTGCCAGCTCAGGGCAGACATACACAGATACGCAGTATTTT. Residues: CASSGQTYTDTQYF. The variable domain in full, completed from reference TRBV18 and TRBJ2-3, reads NAGVMQNPRHLVRRRGQEARLRCSPMKGHSHVYWYRQLPEEGLKFMVYLQKENIIDESGMPKERFSAEFPKEGPSILRIQQVVRGDSAAYFCASSGQTYTDTQYFGPGTRLTVL.